This T cell receptor beta chain was recorded in a study of blood T cell repertoires in COVID-19. Study-wide background: The origin of the acute and convalescent COVID-19 samples was the United States, Italy and Spain. PBMCs, B-cell-depleted T cells, or T cells provided the cDNA or gDNA that made up the material.

Germline lookup yields CDR1 MNHEY and CDR2 SMNVEV (reference sequence). The CDR3 spans 17 residues. Unmatched junction bases numbered 14, after V lost 5 bases and J lost 8 bases. Here immunoSEQ multiplex PCR was the method, and the copy in TCRdb shows in-frame clones only, minus some. The sample shows 200,000 to 250,000 clones, around four fifths of them seen only once. The clonotype comes from a woman between 70 and 85 years old with active or convalescent COVID-19. Sequenced material: peripheral blood. The genes are TRBV27 and TRBJ1-4, with 10 bases lining up with TRBD1. DNA for the CDR3: TGTGCCAGCAGTCCCGGGACAGGGGCCTTGAGTAGCGAAAAACTGTTTTTT. Translation: CASSPGTGALSSEKLFF. Full variable domain (outside the CDR3, taken from reference TRBV27 and TRBJ1-4): EAQVTQNPRYLITVTGKKLTVTCSQNMNHEYMSWYRQDPGLGLRQIYYSMNVEVTDKGDVPEGYKVSRKEKRNFPLILESPSPNQTSLYFCASSPGTGALSSEKLFFGSGTQLSVL.